The entry that follows covers one TCR beta chain sequence. The CDR3 totals 15 residues. The germline CDR1 and CDR2 sequences are MNHEY and SMNVEV (reference sequence). The primer mix had 60 Vbeta and 13 Jbeta primers. TCRdb's table, derived via immunoSEQ multiplex PCR, lists solely in-frame clones and lacks some. The sample contains 150,000 to 200,000 clones, about 84% of which appear only once. This sample was taken from a study of cytomegalovirus exposure and HLA in healthy donors. This sequence originates from a young man in good health and CMV-seronegative. Material for sequencing was PBMCs. This chain links TRBV27 with TRBJ2-5; TRBD2 aligns across 12 bases. The end of the DNA fits TRBJ2-7 better, so the J call may be wrong. CDR3 amino acids: CASSPMTSGSPEQYF. In DNA, the CDR3 is TGTGCCAGCAGCCCTATGACTAGCGGGAGTCCCGAGCAGTACTTC.